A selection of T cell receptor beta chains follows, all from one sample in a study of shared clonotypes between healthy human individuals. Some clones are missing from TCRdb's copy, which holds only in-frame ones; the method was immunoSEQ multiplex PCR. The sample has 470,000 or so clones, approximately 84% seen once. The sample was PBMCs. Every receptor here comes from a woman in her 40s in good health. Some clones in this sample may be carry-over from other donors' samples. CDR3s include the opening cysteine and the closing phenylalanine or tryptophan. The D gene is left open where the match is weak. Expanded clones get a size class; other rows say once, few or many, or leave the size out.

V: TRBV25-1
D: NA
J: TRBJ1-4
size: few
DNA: TGTGCCAGCAGTGAATCAGGGACTAATGAAAAACTGTTTTTT
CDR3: CASSESGTNEKLFF

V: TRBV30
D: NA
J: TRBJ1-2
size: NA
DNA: TGTGCCTGGAGTGTAGGGCAGGGCCGGGGCTACACCTTC
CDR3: CAWSVGQGRGYTF

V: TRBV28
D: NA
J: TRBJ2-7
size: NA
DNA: TGTGCCAGCAGTCTCCACCGACCCACCTACGAGCAGTACTTC
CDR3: CASSLHRPTYEQYF

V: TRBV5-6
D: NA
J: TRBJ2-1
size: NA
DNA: TGTGCCAGCAGCTTATCCCCCTACAATGAGCAGTTCTTC
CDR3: CASSLSPYNEQFF

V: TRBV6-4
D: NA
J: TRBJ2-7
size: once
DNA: TGTGCCAGCAGTGCCAGACCCGGTTCAGCCCACGAGCAGTACTTC
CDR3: CASSARPGSAHEQYF

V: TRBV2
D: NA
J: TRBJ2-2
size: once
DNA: TGTGCCAGCAGTGAGCAGATCACCGGGGAGCTGTTTTTT
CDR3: CASSEQITGELFF

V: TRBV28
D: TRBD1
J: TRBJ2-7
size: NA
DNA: TGTGCCAGCATTACGGGACAGGGGGCTCGTGAGCAGTACTTC
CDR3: CASITGQGAREQYF

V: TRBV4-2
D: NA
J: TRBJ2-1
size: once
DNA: TGTGCCAGCAGCCAAGAAGCACGGGCGTACAATGAGCAGTTCTTC
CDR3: CASSQEARAYNEQFF

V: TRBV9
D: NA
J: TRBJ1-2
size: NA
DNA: TGTGCCAGCAGCGTAGCAGTGGACTATGGCTACACCTTC
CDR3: CASSVAVDYGYTF

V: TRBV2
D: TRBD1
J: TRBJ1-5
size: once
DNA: TGTGCCACCGGGACAGGGTATCAGCCCCAGCATTTT
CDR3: CATGTGYQPQHF

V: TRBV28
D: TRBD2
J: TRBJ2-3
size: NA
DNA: TGTGCCAGCAGTTTAGCGGGAGCGAGTTCCACAGATACGCAGTATTTT
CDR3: CASSLAGASSTDTQYF

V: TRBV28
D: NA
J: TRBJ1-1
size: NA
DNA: TGTGCCAGCAGTCTCACCATGAACACTGAAGCTTTCTTT
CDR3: CASSLTMNTEAFF

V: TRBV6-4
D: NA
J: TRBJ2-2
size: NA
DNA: TGTGCCAGCAGTGACAAAGCTAGAGCGAACACCGGGGAGCTGTTTTTT
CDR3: CASSDKARANTGELFF

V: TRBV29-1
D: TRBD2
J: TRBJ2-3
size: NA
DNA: TGCAGCGTTCCTATAGCGGGAGGGCCAGCAGATACGCAGTATTTT
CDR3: CSVPIAGGPADTQYF

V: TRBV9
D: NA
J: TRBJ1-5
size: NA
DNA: TGTGCCAGCAGCGTATTAGGATTGACAGGTCAGCCCCAGCATTTT
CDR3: CASSVLGLTGQPQHF

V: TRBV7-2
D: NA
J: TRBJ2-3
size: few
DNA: TGTGCCAGCAGCTTAGCGGCAGGACACGTTACGCAGTATTTT
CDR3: CASSLAAGHVTQYF

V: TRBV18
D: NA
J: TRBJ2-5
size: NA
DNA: TGTGCCAGCTCACCGACAGGAGTCCAAGAGACCCAGTACTTC
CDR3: CASSPTGVQETQYF

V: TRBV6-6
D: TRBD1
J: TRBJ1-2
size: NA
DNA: TGTGCCAGCAGTTACCAAAGGGACAGGGCTTCTGGCTACACCTTC
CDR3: CASSYQRDRASGYTF

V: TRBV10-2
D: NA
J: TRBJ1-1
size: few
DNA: TGCGCCAGCAGTGAACAGATGGGACAGAACACTGAAGCTTTCTTT
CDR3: CASSEQMGQNTEAFF

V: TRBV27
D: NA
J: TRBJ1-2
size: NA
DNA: TGTGCCAGCAGTTTCACGACAGGTCCTTATGGCTACACCTTC
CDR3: CASSFTTGPYGYTF

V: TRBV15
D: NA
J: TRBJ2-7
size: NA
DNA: TGTGCCACCCGACCGGATGAGTTTCCCTGGGTGGGGGAGCAGTACTTC
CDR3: CATRPDEFPWVGEQYF

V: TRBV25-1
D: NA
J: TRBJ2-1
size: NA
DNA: TGTGCCAGCAGCCCCAGGACAGACACGAGTGAGCAGTTCTTC
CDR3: CASSPRTDTSEQFF

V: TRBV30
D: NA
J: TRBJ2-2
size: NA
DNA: TGTGCCTCAAACCCGACCAGCTGGATGGTTCGCACCGGGGAGCTGTTTTTT
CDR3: CASNPTSWMVRTGELFF

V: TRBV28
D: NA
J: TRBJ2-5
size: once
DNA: TGTGCCAGCAGTTTAGACCCACGGGTTCAAGAGACCCAGTACTTC
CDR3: CASSLDPRVQETQYF

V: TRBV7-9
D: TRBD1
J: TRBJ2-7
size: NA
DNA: TGTGCCAGCAGCTTCAGACAGGGCGCCTACGAGCAGTACTTC
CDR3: CASSFRQGAYEQYF

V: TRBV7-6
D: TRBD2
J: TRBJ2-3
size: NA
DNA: TGTGCCAGCAGCTTATTGACTAGCGGGAGAACTGATACGCAGTATTTT
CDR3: CASSLLTSGRTDTQYF

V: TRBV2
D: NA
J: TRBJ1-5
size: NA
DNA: TGTGCCAGCAGTAAGACAGATAGCAATCAGCCCCAGCATTTT
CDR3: CASSKTDSNQPQHF

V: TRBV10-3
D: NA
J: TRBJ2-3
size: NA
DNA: TGTGCCATCGCCTCTAGCACAGATACGCAGTATTTT
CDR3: CAIASSTDTQYF

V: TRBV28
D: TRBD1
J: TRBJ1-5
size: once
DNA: TGTGCCAGCAGTGCGGCCGGGACAGGGGGCCACCAGCCCCAGCATTTT
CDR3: CASSAAGTGGHQPQHF

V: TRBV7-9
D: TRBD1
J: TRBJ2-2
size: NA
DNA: TGTGCCAGCAGGCCACAGGGGACCGGGGAGCTGTTTTTT
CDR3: CASRPQGTGELFF

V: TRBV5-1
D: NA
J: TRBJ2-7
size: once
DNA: TGCGCCAGCAGCTTGGTGGACTCCTTATTTTACGAGCAGTACTTC
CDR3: CASSLVDSLFYEQYF

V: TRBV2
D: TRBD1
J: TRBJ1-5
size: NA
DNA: TGTGCCAGCAGTGAACAGACGTCAGGGGGCGAGCCCCAGCATTTT
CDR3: CASSEQTSGGEPQHF

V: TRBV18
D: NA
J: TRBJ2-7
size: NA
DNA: TGTGCCAGCTCACCACGTGGCAGCCGCTACGAGCAGTACTTC
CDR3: CASSPRGSRYEQYF

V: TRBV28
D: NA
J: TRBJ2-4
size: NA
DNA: TGTGCCAGCAGCACGACAGGAGGTAGCCAAAACATTCAGTACTTC
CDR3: CASSTTGGSQNIQYF

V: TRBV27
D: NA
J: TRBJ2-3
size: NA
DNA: TGTGCCAGCAGTTTGGGGCGTCGGGCAGATACGCAGTATTTT
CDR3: CASSLGRRADTQYF

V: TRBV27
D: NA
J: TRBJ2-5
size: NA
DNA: TGTGCCAGCAGTTACCACCAAGAGACCCAGTACTTC
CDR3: CASSYHQETQYF

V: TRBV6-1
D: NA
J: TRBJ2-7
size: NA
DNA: TGTGCCAGCATTCGAACCGGGCAGTCCTACGAGCAGTACTTC
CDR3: CASIRTGQSYEQYF

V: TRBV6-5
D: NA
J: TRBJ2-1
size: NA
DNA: TGTGCCAGCCAAACGGGGGGCCGTGAGCAGTTCTTC
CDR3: CASQTGGREQFF

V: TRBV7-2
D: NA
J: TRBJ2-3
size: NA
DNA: TGTGCCAGCAGCTTCACGGGGGAGACGACAGATACGCAGTATTTT
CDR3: CASSFTGETTDTQYF

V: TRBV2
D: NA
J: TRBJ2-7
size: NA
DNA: TGTGCCAGCAGTGAAGCCGGAGGGGTCCTCTCCTACGAGCAGTACTTC
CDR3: CASSEAGGVLSYEQYF

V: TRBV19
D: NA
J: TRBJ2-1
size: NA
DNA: TGTGCCAGTAGTGTCCTAGCACAGAGCTCCTACAATGAGCAGTTCTTC
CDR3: CASSVLAQSSYNEQFF

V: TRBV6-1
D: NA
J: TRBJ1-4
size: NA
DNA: TGTGCCAGCAGTGAATCAAGAAAGAGTGGGTCTCTGTTTTTT
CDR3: CASSESRKSGSLFF

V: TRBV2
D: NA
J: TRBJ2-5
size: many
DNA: TGTGCCAGCAGTCGGGAGTCTGAAGAGACCCAGTACTTC
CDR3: CASSRESEETQYF

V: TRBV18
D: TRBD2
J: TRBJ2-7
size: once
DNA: TGTGCCAGCTCCCCGGGGGGGGGCGAGCAGTACTTC
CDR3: CASSPGGGEQYF

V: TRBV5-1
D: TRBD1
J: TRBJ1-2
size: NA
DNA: TGCGCCAGCAGCCCGGACAGGGGCCAGGGCTACACCTTC
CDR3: CASSPDRGQGYTF

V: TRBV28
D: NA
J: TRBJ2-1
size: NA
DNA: TGTGCCAGCAGTTTATGGCGACAGATATACAATGAGCAGTTCTTC
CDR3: CASSLWRQIYNEQFF

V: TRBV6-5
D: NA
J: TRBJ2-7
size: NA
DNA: TGTGCCAGCAGTCCGACCCGCCAGGGACACGAGCAGTACTTC
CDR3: CASSPTRQGHEQYF

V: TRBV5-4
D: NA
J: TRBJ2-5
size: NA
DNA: TGTGCCAGCAGCTTGAAGGGTGGGGATAAACAAGAGACCCAGTACTTC
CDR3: CASSLKGGDKQETQYF

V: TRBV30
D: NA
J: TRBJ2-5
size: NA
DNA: TGTGCCTGGCTAACTACCCTAGGGGAGACCCAGTACTTC
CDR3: CAWLTTLGETQYF

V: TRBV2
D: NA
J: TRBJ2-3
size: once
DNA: TGTGCCAGCAGTGATTGGGAAGATACGCAGTATTTT
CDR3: CASSDWEDTQYF

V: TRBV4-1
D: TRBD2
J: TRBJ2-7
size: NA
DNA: TGCGCCAGCAGCCTATTGGGACTAGCGGGAGCCTACGAGCAGTACTTC
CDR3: CASSLLGLAGAYEQYF

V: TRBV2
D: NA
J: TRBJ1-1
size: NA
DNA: TGTGCCAGCAGTGAGCGACGGGGTAACACTGAAGCTTTCTTT
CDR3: CASSERRGNTEAFF

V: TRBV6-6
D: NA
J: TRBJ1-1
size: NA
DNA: TGTGCCAGCAGTTACTCCGACCGTGAAGCTTTCTTT
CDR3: CASSYSDREAFF

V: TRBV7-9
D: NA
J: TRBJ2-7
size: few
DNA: TGTGCCAGCAGCCCCTTAGACTCCTACGAGCAGTACTTC
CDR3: CASSPLDSYEQYF